This T cell receptor (beta chain) was sequenced in a study of CD8 T cells in ankylosing spondylitis. Study-wide results and caveats: With a CD8+ phenotype, disease-linked clones were relatively rare in peripheral blood. Among TCR beta sequences, a motif of roughly 8 highly homologous variants appeared characteristic of ankylosing spondylitis blood.

This clonotype was detected a few times. Antigen specificity is unknown. There are 13 residues in the CDR3. In germline, CDR1 is DFQATT, CDR2 SNEGSKA (reference sequence). V lost 1 base to trimming and J lost 2 bases, with 5 bases between them. One entry per CDR3 protein, called by TCRdb with MiXCR from the 5' RACE reads. The sample records around 480,000 distinct CDR3 sequences, about a sixth being singletons. Sequencing was carried out using blood, either unsorted or a sorted T cell fraction (not recorded which). This rearrangement joins TRBV20-1 to TRBJ1-4; unclear D gene. The receptor comes from a male donor with ankylosing spondylitis. CDR3 residues: CSARGDTNEKLFF. CDR3 bases: TGCAGTGCTAGAGGTGATACTAATGAAAAACTGTTTTTT.